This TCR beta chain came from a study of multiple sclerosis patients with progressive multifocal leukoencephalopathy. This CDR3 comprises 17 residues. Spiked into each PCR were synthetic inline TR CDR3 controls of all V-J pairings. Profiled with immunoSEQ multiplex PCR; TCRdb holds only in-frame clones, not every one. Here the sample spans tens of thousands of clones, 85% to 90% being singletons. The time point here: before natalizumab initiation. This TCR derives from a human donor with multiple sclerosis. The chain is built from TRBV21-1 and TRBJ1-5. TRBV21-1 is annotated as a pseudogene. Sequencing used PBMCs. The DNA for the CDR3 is TGTGCCAGCAGCAAAGACCCGGGGGAGAAAGAAAATCAGCCCCAGCATTTT. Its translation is CASSKDPGEKENQPQHF.